Below are 32 T cell receptor beta chains sequenced from a single sample in a study of T cells in Graves' hyperthyroidism and ophthalmopathy. Researchers took RNA transcripts and amplified the TCR beta CDR3 regions from them. When the TCR CDR3 underwent first-round RT-PCR, the HTBI primer set was used. TCRdb re-analysed the multiplex PCR reads in MiXCR, keeping a single row per CDR3 protein. The table shows about 760,000 distinct CDR3 sequences, with 30% to 40% occurring only once. Sequenced sample: blood. Receptor source: a woman aged 40 to 55 with Graves' hyperthyroidism.

This clonotype was detected many times. This chain joins TRBV7-2 and TRBJ2-7, with 8 positions matching TRBD1. The germline CDR1 and CDR2 sequences are SGHTA and FQGNSA. The CDR3 contains 15 residues. With 5 bases clipped from V and 4 bases from J, the junction kept 10 bases outside the gene matches. The CDR3 coding sequence is TGTGCCAGCAGCCAGGGGAGGACAGGGACTTACGAGCAGTACTTC. Its translation is CASSQGRTGTYEQYF.

This clonotype was seen many times. The chain combines TRBV20-1 with TRBJ2-7, with 7 bases identical to TRBD2. The CDR3 covers 11 residues. The V and J ends lost 3 bases and 9 bases, in that order; junction bases with no gene match: 5. Germline-derived CDR1 and CDR2 are DFQATT and SNEGSKA (reference sequence). Here the CDR3 DNA reads TGCAGTGCTAGGGTCCCTAGCGGGCAGTACTTC. This translates into CSARVPSGQYF.

This clonotype was recorded many times. The chain combines TRBV19 with TRBJ2-7, with D tentatively TRBD1 (6 bases). Per the germline V gene, CDR1 is LNHDA and CDR2 is SQIVND (reference sequence). CDR3 length: 12 amino acids. The V and J ends lost 5 bases and 6 bases respectively, with 11 bases between them. CDR3 coding DNA: TGTGCCAGTAGTCAACGACAGGCCGAGCAGTACTTC. Protein: CASSQRQAEQYF.

This clonotype came up many times. The chain recombines TRBV6-5 with TRBJ2-5; a possible D gene is TRBD1 (6 bases). Germline V gives CDR1 MNHEY, CDR2 SVGAGI. The CDR3 has 13 amino acids. Deletions cut 6 bases from V and 5 bases from J, with 13 bases between. The CDR3 DNA follows: TGTGCCAGCAGCCAACACAGGGCGGAGACCCAGTACTTC. This codes for CASSQHRAETQYF.

This clonotype was counted only a few times. One base away lies a much larger clone, so this may be a sequencing read error. The chain combines TRBV10-3 with TRBJ1-3; D unresolved. There are 15 residues in the CDR3. The germline CDR1 and CDR2 sequences are ENHRY and SYGVKD. The CDR3 loop reads CATSEGSTSGNTIYF. In DNA, the CDR3 is TGTGCCACCAGTGAAGGCAGCACCTCTGGAAACACCATATATTTT.

This clonotype was detected only a few times. A much bigger clone sits one base away, suggesting this may be a read error. The gene calls are TRBV12-3 or TRBV12-4 and TRBJ1-5; 8 nucleotides line up with TRBD1. TRBJ2-3 explains the end of the DNA better; the J call may be wrong. This CDR3 contains 14 residues. DNA for the CDR3: TGTGCCAGCAGTTTACAGGGGGCGGGTCAGCCCCAGTATTTT. Residues: CASSLQGAGQPQYF.

The gene calls are TRBV7-9 and TRBJ1-3; the D gene is possibly TRBD1 (5 bases). CDR3 length: 14 amino acids. CDR1 and CDR2 from the germline V gene are SEHNR and FQNEAQ (reference sequence). CDR3 nucleotide sequence: TGTGTGACAAGCGACAGATACTCTGGAAACACCATATATTTT. As protein: CVTSDRYSGNTIYF.

This clonotype came up a few times. This chain links TRBV19 with TRBJ1-5; no definite D call. Trimming left V 5 bases short and J 6 bases short, with 20 bases between. Germline values: CDR1 LNHDA, CDR2 SQIVND (reference sequence). This CDR3 region has 16 residues. CDR3 nucleotides: TGTGCCAGTAGTTATGGCAGGTTCTCCGACTCTCAGCCCCAGCATTTT. It translates to CASSYGRFSDSQPQHF.

The chain employs TRBV7-9 and TRBJ2-7, with 12 bases fitting TRBD1. Germline lookup yields CDR1 SEHNR and CDR2 FQNEAQ (reference sequence). The CDR3 totals 16 residues. With V trimmed by 5 bases and J by 2 bases, 7 bases remained unmatched. The CDR3 region is CASSALGTGGAYEQYF. The CDR3 DNA reads as TGTGCCAGCAGCGCTCTTGGGACAGGGGGCGCCTACGAGCAGTACTTC. The whole variable domain, remainder taken from reference TRBV7-9 and TRBJ2-7, is DTGVSQNPRHKITKRGQNVTFRCDPISEHNRLYWYRQTLGQGPEFLTYFQNEAQLEKSRLLSDRFSAERPKGSFSTLEIQRTEQGDSAMYLCASSALGTGGAYEQYFGPGTRLTVT.

In this sample, this clonotype turned up a few times. The chain carries TRBV7-8 and TRBJ1-2; D is undetermined. V lost 2 bases, J lost 7 bases, and 11 bases lay in between. This CDR3 region has 13 residues. From germline, CDR1 is SGHVS and CDR2 FQNEAQ. The CDR3 spells CASSLSLLSGYTF. The CDR3 nucleotides are TGTGCCAGCAGCTTATCCCTTCTCAGTGGCTACACCTTC. Looking up the rest from reference TRBV7-8 and TRBJ1-2 gives the full variable domain: GAGVSQSPRYKVAKRGQDVALRCDPISGHVSLFWYQQALGQGPEFLTYFQNEAQLDKSGLPSDRFFAERPEGSVSTLKIQRTQQEDSAVYLCASSLSLLSGYTFGSGTRLTVV.

This clonotype was observed many times. This chain links TRBV20-1 with TRBJ1-5; D uncertain. The CDR3 has 13 amino acids. Germline assignment: CDR1 DFQATT and CDR2 SNEGSKA (reference sequence). V lost 1 base to trimming and J lost 6 bases, with 10 bases between them. The CDR3 nucleotides read TGCAGTGCTAGAGGAGTGGGAAGTCAGCCCCAGCATTTT. This gives the protein CSARGVGSQPQHF.

This clonotype turned up a few times. The chain is built from TRBV13 and TRBJ1-1; weak D call: TRBD1 (6 bases). V lost 4 bases to trimming and J lost 3 bases, with 15 bases between them. Germline CDR1 PRHDT, CDR2 FYEKMQ (reference sequence). This CDR3 comprises 15 residues. This CDR3 is CASSSRAGADTEAFF. CDR3 coding DNA: TGTGCCAGCAGCTCTAGGGCAGGGGCCGACACTGAAGCTTTCTTT.

This clonotype has a count of ten or more. V is TRBV7-6 and J is TRBJ2-7; TRBD1 matches 8 bases. Per germline, CDR1 SGHVS and CDR2 FNYEAQ. The V gene end was trimmed by 4 bases and the J gene end by 9 bases; junction bases not matched to a gene: 8. The CDR3 totals 13 residues. CDR3 DNA sequence: TGTGCCAGCAGCTCAAACCAGGGGGCTTGGCAGTACTTC. It codes for CASSSNQGAWQYF. Complete variable domain (other parts from reference TRBV7-6 and TRBJ2-7): GAGVSQSPRYKVTKRGQDVALRCDPISGHVSLYWYRQALGQGPEFLTYFNYEAQQDKSGLPNDRFSAERPEGSISTLTIQRTEQRDSAMYRCASSSNQGAWQYFGPGTRLTVT.

The V call is TRBV4-3, the J call TRBJ2-5; D is perhaps TRBD2 (7 bases). The germline gives CDR1 LGHNA, CDR2 YSLEER. Trimming removed 3 bases at V and 2 bases at J, with 13 bases between. The CDR3 totals 15 residues. The CDR3 here is CASSHRAGAQETQYF. CDR3 in DNA: TGCGCCAGCAGCCACCGGGCGGGGGCACAAGAGACCCAGTACTTC.

This clonotype showed up just a few times. The chain recombines TRBV11-2 with TRBJ2-7, with 9 positions matching TRBD2. CDR1 and CDR2 (germline): SGHAT, FQNNGV. Unmatched junction bases numbered 6, after V lost 6 bases and J lost 0 bases. The CDR3 loop spans 15 amino acids. The CDR3 sequence: CASRRGGAISYEQYF. Written as DNA, the CDR3 is TGTGCCAGCAGGCGGGGGGGGGCTATCTCCTACGAGCAGTACTTC.

This clonotype was counted ten times or more. The chain links TRBV24-1 to TRBJ2-2; D not resolved. Germline CDR1 reads KGHDR; CDR2 reads SFDVKD. The CDR3 extends over 12 amino acids. Trimming removed 4 bases at V and 5 bases at J, with 4 bases between. CDR3 region: CATSDRTGELFF. The CDR3 nucleotides are TGTGCCACCAGTGACCGTACCGGGGAGCTGTTTTTT.

This sequence joins TRBV5-1 and TRBJ2-3, with D possibly being TRBD2 (6 bases). V lost 2 bases and J 1 base, leaving 14 bases between the germline ends. The CDR3 is 16 residues long. The germline gives CDR1 SGHRS, CDR2 YFSETQ. The CDR3 loop reads CASSLTEGGRTDTQYF. CDR3 nucleotide sequence: TGCGCCAGCAGCTTAACCGAGGGAGGTCGCACAGATACGCAGTATTTT.

There are a few counts of this clonotype. This sequence joins TRBV27 and TRBJ1-6; 9 positions match TRBD1. The germline CDR1 and CDR2 sequences are MNHEY and SMNVEV (reference sequence). CDR3 length equals 17 residues. V was pared by 2 bases and J by 9 bases, with 11 bases of the junction left unmatched. The CDR3 spells CASSLLSPGQGRSPLHF. CDR3 nucleotides: TGTGCCAGCAGTTTACTCTCGCCGGGACAGGGACGTTCACCCCTCCACTTT.

This chain uses TRBV12-3 or TRBV12-4 with TRBJ2-7, with D unresolved. The CDR3 contains 14 residues. Trimming shortened V by 0 bases and J by 0 bases, and 6 bases separated the two germline ends. CDR3 in DNA: TGTGCCAGCAGTTTAGCGCGACTCTCCTACGAGCAGTACTTC. It yields the protein CASSLARLSYEQYF.

The chain recombines TRBV10-2 with TRBJ2-5; no clear D. The length of the CDR3 is 14 residues. The germline V gene has CDR1 WSHSY and CDR2 SAAADI. The V and J ends lost 4 bases and 5 bases respectively, with 14 bases between them. The chain's CDR3 is CASSGRTTRETQYF. The CDR3 DNA follows: TGCGCCAGCAGTGGACGGACGACTCGGGAGACCCAGTACTTC.

V and J are TRBV4-2 and TRBJ1-2, with D possibly TRBD1 on 6 matching bases. Germline V lookup: CDR1 LGHNA, CDR2 YNFKEQ. CDR3 length: 15 amino acids. The V gene lost 0 bases and the J gene lost 5 bases, with 13 bases spanning the gap. In DNA, the CDR3 is TGTGCCAGCAGCCAAGATAGGGGGACGGAGTATGGCTACACCTTC. It yields the protein CASSQDRGTEYGYTF.

The chain couples TRBV25-1 to TRBJ2-5, with 8 bases fitting TRBD2. CDR3 length: 14 amino acids. V dropped 8 bases and J dropped 5; count of bases not matched to a gene: 10. Germline V gene sequence: CDR1 MGHDK, CDR2 SYGVNS. As DNA, the CDR3 is TGTGCCAGCCCGGGGGGGCAGGGGCGGGAGACCCAGTACTTC. As protein: CASPGGQGRETQYF. The complete variable domain, with remaining parts taken from reference TRBV25-1 and TRBJ2-5, reads EADIYQTPRYLVIGTGKKITLECSQTMGHDKMYWYQQDPGMELHLIHYSYGVNSTEKGDLSSESTVSRIRTEHFPLTLESARPSHTSQYLCASPGGQGRETQYFGPGTRLLVL.

Worth noting for this clonotype: A read error is possible here, since a much larger clone lies one base away. The chain links TRBV7-2 to TRBJ1-2; possible D gene TRBD1, 5 bases. CDR1 and CDR2 from the germline V gene are SGHTA and FQGNSA. This CDR3 comprises 14 residues. CDR3 region: CASSLARAGRGYAF. DNA of the CDR3: TGTGCCAGCAGCTTGGCCAGGGCCGGCCGTGGCTACGCCTTC.

The gene calls are TRBV10-3 and TRBJ1-1; 9 bases map to TRBD1. The CDR3 is 15 amino acids. Germline V gene data show CDR1 as ENHRY and CDR2 as SYGVKD. V shed 6 bases and J 3 bases; nucleotides not matched to a gene: 8. The CDR3 region is CAISSNGQGYTEAFF. The DNA of the CDR3 is TGTGCCATCAGCAGTAACGGACAGGGGTACACTGAAGCTTTCTTT.

The chain is built from TRBV10-3 and TRBJ2-7; 14 nucleotides align to TRBD2. The CDR3 is 16 residues long. The junction had 7 bases not matched to a gene; V was cut back by 0 bases and J by 9 bases. Germline V gene sequence: CDR1 ENHRY, CDR2 SYGVKD. The CDR3: CAISESTSGGAARQYF. CDR3 DNA: TGTGCCATCAGTGAGTCGACTAGCGGGGGGGCCGCTAGGCAGTACTTC.

The J gene is TRBJ1-1, the V gene TRBV7-8; no reliable D call. Germline CDR1 and CDR2: SGHVS and FQNEAQ. This CDR3 is 19 amino acids long. The V and J ends lost 3 bases and 3 bases respectively, with 26 bases between them. The CDR3 sequence is CASSLFLGFVWVGYTEAFF. In DNA, the CDR3 is TGTGCCAGCAGCTTGTTCCTCGGTTTTGTCTGGGTGGGGTACACTGAAGCTTTCTTT.

The rearrangement links TRBV10-2 to TRBJ1-1, with D unclear. Germline CDR1 reads WSHSY; CDR2 reads SAAADI. This CDR3 region has 13 residues. The germline V and J ends were trimmed by 6 bases and 0 bases, with 8 bases remaining between them. This CDR3 is CASRAGVNTEAFF. CDR3 in DNA: TGCGCCAGCAGGGCCGGGGTGAACACTGAAGCTTTCTTT.

This clonotype was counted ten times or more. The rearrangement uses TRBV12-3 or TRBV12-4 and TRBJ1-2; D unresolved. Trimming removed 7 bases from V and 0 bases from J, with 9 bases in between. CDR3 length: 13 amino acids. This chain's CDR3 is CASTDGPNYGYTF. The DNA for the CDR3 is TGTGCCAGCACGGATGGGCCTAACTATGGCTACACCTTC.

The chain is built from TRBV7-6 and TRBJ1-4; TRBD1 is a possible D gene (6 bases). Trimming removed 3 bases at V and 7 bases at J, with 15 bases between. Germline CDR1 reads SGHVS; CDR2 reads FNYEAQ. The CDR3 covers 15 residues. The CDR3 loop reads CASSLGAGTGEKLFF. CDR3 coding DNA: TGTGCCAGCAGCTTGGGGGCAGGGACGGGTGAAAAACTGTTTTTT. Looking up the rest from reference TRBV7-6 and TRBJ1-4 gives the full variable domain: GAGVSQSPRYKVTKRGQDVALRCDPISGHVSLYWYRQALGQGPEFLTYFNYEAQQDKSGLPNDRFSAERPEGSISTLTIQRTEQRDSAMYRCASSLGAGTGEKLFFGSGTQLSVL.

This clonotype was detected ten times or more. V usage is TRBV7-9 and J usage is TRBJ1-4, with 8 bases identical to TRBD1. Germline V gene lookup returns CDR1 SEHNR and CDR2 FQNEAQ (reference sequence). CDR3 length: 16 residues. J gave up 6 bases and V 2 bases, and 8 bases lay outside the gene matches. The CDR3 coding sequence is TGTGCCAGCAGCTTAACTCTTAGGACAGGGTATGAAAAACTGTTTTTT. Translated: CASSLTLRTGYEKLFF.

This clonotype was counted between two and nine times. The chain is built from TRBV20-1 and TRBJ2-2; a possible D gene is TRBD1 (5 bases). Trimming removed 3 bases from V and 6 bases from J, with 11 bases in between. The CDR3 runs 13 residues. The germline CDR1 and CDR2 sequences are DFQATT and SNEGSKA (reference sequence). The CDR3 spells CSASNPTAGELFF. CDR3 nucleotide sequence: TGCAGTGCTAGTAACCCGACAGCCGGGGAGCTGTTTTTT.

There are a few counts of this clonotype. The rearrangement joins TRBV20-1 to TRBJ1-1, with D unclear. Germline CDR1 reads DFQATT; CDR2 reads SNEGSKA (reference sequence). Trimming cost V 1 base and J 1 base, with 10 bases left between them. This CDR3 contains 14 residues. The CDR3 loop reads CSARAFYWNTEAFF. CDR3 nucleotides: TGCAGTGCTAGAGCCTTTTATTGGAACACTGAAGCTTTCTTT.